These T cell receptor beta chains were read from a single sample in a study of T cells in Graves' hyperthyroidism and ophthalmopathy. TCRdb re-called the multiplex PCR reads with MiXCR, one entry per CDR3 protein. The data contain approximately 500,000 distinct CDR3 sequences, more than 45% of them singletons. Material for sequencing was peripheral blood or thyroid tissue (not recorded which). Every receptor here comes from a woman between 18 and 30 years old with Graves' hyperthyroidism. CDR3s include the opening cysteine and the closing phenylalanine or tryptophan. The D gene is left open where the match is weak.

d_gene	v_gene	CDR3aa
.	TRBV19	CASSWGRDQPQHF
TRBD2	TRBV19	CASSVTSRDNEQFF
TRBD1	TRBV2	CASRTGIGPSSSPLHF
TRBD1	TRBV20-1	CSARDWTGLGETQYF
TRBD2	TRBV7-9	CASSRGGSRQQYF
.	TRBV12-3/TRBV12-4	CASRDTERAPYEQYF
.	TRBV9	CASSVDSGAISGANVLTF
.	TRBV6-5	CASSPGRPGANYGYTF
.	TRBV11-2	CASSLELFGNSYNSPLHF
.	TRBV12-3/TRBV12-4	CASSFGVREKGAYGRDTEAFF
.	TRBV4-1	CATCRRVGASNQPQHF
.	TRBV20-1	CSASSYSSTSYEQYF
.	TRBV7-9	CASSQGLAGGHEHF
.	TRBV3-1	CASSQEYGTTGELFF
.	TRBV12-3/TRBV12-4	CASTFSRGESGELFF
TRBD1	TRBV6-5	CASTWAGGWETQYF
.	TRBV7-3	CASSPGLADRLLAFF
.	TRBV7-2	CASSLGAGGSGETQHF
.	TRBV29-1	CSVDGGTGYGYTF
.	TRBV29-1	CSVGLNTEAFF
TRBD2	TRBV12-3/TRBV12-4	CASSTPGLAGAEQYF
TRBD2	TRBV2	CASSVNGRATDTQYF
TRBD2	TRBV14	CASSQGTSGTLYEQYF
.	TRBV7-6	CASSLAGEGTEAFF
.	TRBV29-1	CSPDGRYSNQPQHF
.	TRBV2	CASKVRTSGGNTIYF
.	TRBV29-1	CSQTGENTEAFF
TRBD1	TRBV9	CASRWETGDNYGYTF
TRBD1	TRBV5-6	CASSATGGNTEAFF
.	TRBV3-1	CASSQDPRTGNTIYF
TRBD2	TRBV12-3/TRBV12-4	CASSPSLAGGETQYF